Given below is one T cell receptor beta chain in context. It lacks a known antigen. No qualities accompany the bases; no much larger clone lies one base away. This specimen belongs to a study of post-analysis software for immune sequencing data (dated by TCRdb to 2014 to 2015). Turning to the overall study: The recorded disease courses included relapsing-remitting, secondary progressive and progressive-relapsing multiple sclerosis, and some patients had no subtype annotation. Patient repertoires were compared against 10 to 12 previously published healthy control repertoires from donors aged roughly 6 to 28 years. A subset of samples was prepared in parallel using single-end sample barcoding, then pooled and co-amplified after Illumina adapter ligation. Overall study outcomes, separate from this receptor: Patients showed significantly higher frequencies than controls for several TRBV segments, among them TRBV5-6, TRBV5-1 and TRBV20-1. Multiple sclerosis patients had significantly lower normalized Chao1 diversity than controls, a result that suggests substantial peripheral T-cell clonal expansion. When samples were clustered directly using the F measure, samples prepared in the same batch co-clustered strongly, which prompted a batch-effect correction. The multiple sclerosis patient group was slightly younger than the control group.

The CDR3 goes from the cysteine to the phenylalanine over 15 residues. The read is trimmed to its CDR3 DNA, 45 bases read in frame from base 1. The V and J ends are trimmed by 5 bases and 1 base, leaving 14 bases between them. Sequences MNHEY (CDR1) and SMNVEV (CDR2) are obtained from the germline V gene (reference sequence). The library was obtained by PCR. The sequencer was an Illumina HiSeq 2500. To reduce PCR and sequencing biases, unique molecular identifiers were incorporated into the TCR beta cDNA libraries. About 0.5 million cDNA molecules were obtained for every 1 to 10 million input T cells, so each molecule roughly corresponded to one T cell. Patient libraries were prepared and sequenced with the same protocol used for the earlier healthy control dataset. Within a given batch, samples were prepared together, multiplexed and sequenced on the same HiSeq lane. Regarding the original processing steps: Raw barcoded reads were processed with MIGEC, and single-read molecular identifier groups were discarded before consensus assembly and CDR3 extraction. VDJtools was used for post-analysis of the clonotype tables, with diversity normalized by down-sampling every dataset to the smallest sample size. In repertoire overlap clustering, CDR3 amino acid sequences, but not nucleotide sequences, were matched to correct batch-related cross-sample contamination. TCRdb redid the processing of the public reads, applying fastp at Q25 and MiXCR, and retained in-frame beta chains. Rows with a matching CDR3 protein are joined into one entry that keeps the most common DNA and genes. The V and J calls come from TCRdb's annotation, not from the publication. For this sample the table gives roughly 670,000 distinct CDR3 sequences, of which 55% to 70% were detected only once. The leading ten clones occupy over 9% of the sample.

To demonstrate the VDJtools post-analysis software, TCR beta repertoires were profiled from the peripheral blood of more than 10 young patients with multiple sclerosis. The multiple sclerosis patients were children and adolescents between roughly 6 and 16 years of age. Source material: blood. The TCR was taken from a girl under 10 years old with multiple sclerosis. The chain links TRBV27 with TRBJ2-5; the D gene is possibly TRBD1, with 5 bases matching. The CDR3 protein sequence reads: CASSTSRQSQETQYF. The nucleotide sequence is TGTGCCAGCAGTACGTCCCGACAGTCCCAAGAGACCCAGTACTTC.